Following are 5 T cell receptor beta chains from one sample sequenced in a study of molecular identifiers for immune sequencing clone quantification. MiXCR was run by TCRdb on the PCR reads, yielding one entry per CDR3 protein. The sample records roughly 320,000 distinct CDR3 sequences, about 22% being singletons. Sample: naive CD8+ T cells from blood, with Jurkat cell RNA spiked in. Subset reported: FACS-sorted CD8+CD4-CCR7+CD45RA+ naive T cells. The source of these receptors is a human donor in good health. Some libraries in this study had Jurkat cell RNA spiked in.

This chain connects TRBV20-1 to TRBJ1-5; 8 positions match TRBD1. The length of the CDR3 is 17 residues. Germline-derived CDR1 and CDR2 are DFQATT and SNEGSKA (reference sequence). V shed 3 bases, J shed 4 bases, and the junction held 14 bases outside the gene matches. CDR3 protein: CSARDWTGRPPNQPQHF. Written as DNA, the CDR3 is TGCAGTGCTAGGGATTGGACAGGGAGACCTCCAAATCAGCCCCAGCATTTT.

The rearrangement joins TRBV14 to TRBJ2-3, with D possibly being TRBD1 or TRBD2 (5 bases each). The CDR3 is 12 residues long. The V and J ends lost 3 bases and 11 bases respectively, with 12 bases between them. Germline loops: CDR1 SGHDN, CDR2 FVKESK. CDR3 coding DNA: TGTGCCAGCAGCCACCGGGGCTTTCGGCAGTATTTT. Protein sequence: CASSHRGFRQYF.

DNA of the CDR3: TGTGCCACCTCTAGGACTAGCGGGAGCACAGATACGCAGTATTTT. Its translation: CATSRTSGSTDTQYF. The chain joins TRBV6-6 to TRBJ2-3; TRBD2 matches at 11 bases. Per the germline V gene, CDR1 is MNHNY and CDR2 is SVGAGI (reference sequence). V lost 10 bases to trimming and J lost 0 bases; unmatched junction nucleotides: 6. CDR3 size: 15 residues.

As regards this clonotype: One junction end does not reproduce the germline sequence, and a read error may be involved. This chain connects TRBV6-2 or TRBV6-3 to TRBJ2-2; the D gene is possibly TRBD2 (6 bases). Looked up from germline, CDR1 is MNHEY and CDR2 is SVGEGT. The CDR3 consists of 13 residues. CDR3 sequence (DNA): TGTGCCAGCAGTTTACCCAACACCGGGGGGCTGTTTTTT. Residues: CASSLPNTGGLFF.

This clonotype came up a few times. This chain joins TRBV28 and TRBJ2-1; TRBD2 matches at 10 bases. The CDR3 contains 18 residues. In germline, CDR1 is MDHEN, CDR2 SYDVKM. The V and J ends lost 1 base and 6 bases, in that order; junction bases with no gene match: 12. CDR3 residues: CASSLYPDLAGGLNEQFF. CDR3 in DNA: TGTGCCAGCAGTTTATATCCCGACTTAGCGGGAGGACTCAATGAGCAGTTCTTC.